This TCR beta chain was obtained from a study of control samples from healthy donors and cancer patients (dated by TCRdb to 2020 to 2022). Library prep was done by the immunoSEQ multiplex PCR assay. Entries here come from immuneACCESS through TCRdb and include only in-frame sequences with V and J called. Some clones fail to appear in such tables; in the studies checked, an unresolved V gene covers under half of the shortfall, and the cause of the remainder is unknown. The sample table records under 30,000 clones; roughly 85% of these occur just once. Jointly, the top ten make up 6.5% to 8.5% of the sample. With respect to this clone: Which antigen it targets is not known. Per-nucleotide qualities are absent, and no much larger clonotype sits a single base away.

V lost 0 bases and J lost 5 bases; the stretch between them is 5 bases long. Inclusive of the bounding cysteine and phenylalanine, the CDR3 is 12 residues long. Of all the DNA, just the CDR3 is kept, 36 bases in frame from base 1. CDR1 and CDR2 were assigned from the germline V gene as SGDLS and YYNGEE. Recombination linked TRBV9 to TRBJ2-5, with the identity of the D gene unclear. The sample comprised PBMCs. The receptor comes from a woman aged 55-70 years with head and neck cancer. This receptor has the CDR3 CASSVGAETQYF. The nucleotides are TGTGCCAGCAGCGTAGGAGCGGAGACCCAGTACTTC.